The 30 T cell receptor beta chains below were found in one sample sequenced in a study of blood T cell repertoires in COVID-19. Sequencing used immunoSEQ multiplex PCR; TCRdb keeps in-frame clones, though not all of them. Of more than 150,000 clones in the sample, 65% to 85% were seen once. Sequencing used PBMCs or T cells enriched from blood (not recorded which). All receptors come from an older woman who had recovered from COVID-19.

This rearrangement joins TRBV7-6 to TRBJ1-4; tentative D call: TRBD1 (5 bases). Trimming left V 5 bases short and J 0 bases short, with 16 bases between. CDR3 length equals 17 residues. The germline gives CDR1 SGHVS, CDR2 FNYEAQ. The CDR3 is CASSPSAGSATNEKLFF. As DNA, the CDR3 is TGTGCCAGCAGCCCCTCGGCAGGGTCCGCAACTAATGAAAAACTGTTTTTT.

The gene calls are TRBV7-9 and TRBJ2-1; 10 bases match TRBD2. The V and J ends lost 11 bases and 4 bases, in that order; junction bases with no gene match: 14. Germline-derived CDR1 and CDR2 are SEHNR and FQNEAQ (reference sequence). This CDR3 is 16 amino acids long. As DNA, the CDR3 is TGTGCCGTACGGGCTAGCGGGAGAGTGAGGTACAATGAGCAGTTCTTC. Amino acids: CAVRASGRVRYNEQFF.

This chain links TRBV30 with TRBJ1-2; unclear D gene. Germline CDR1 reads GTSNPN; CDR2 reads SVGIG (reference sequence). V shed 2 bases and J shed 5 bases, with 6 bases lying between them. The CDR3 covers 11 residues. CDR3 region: CAWSPGYGYTF. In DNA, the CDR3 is TGTGCCTGGAGTCCGGGTTATGGCTACACCTTC. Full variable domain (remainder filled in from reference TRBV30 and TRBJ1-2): SQTIHQWPATLVQPVGSPLSLECTVEGTSNPNLYWYRQAAGRGLQLLFYSVGIGQISSEVPQNLSASRPQDRQFILSSKKLLLSDSGFYLCAWSPGYGYTFGSGTRLTVV.

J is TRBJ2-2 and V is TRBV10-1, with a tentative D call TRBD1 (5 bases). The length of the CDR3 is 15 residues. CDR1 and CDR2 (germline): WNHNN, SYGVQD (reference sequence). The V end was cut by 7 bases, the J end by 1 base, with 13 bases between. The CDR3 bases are TGCGCCAGCAATGCAGGGTCGGGGAACACCGGGGAGCTGTTTTTT. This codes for CASNAGSGNTGELFF.

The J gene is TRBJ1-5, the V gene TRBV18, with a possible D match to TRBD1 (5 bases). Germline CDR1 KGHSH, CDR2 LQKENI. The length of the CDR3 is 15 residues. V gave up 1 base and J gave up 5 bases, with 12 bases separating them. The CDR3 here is CASSPRGDRDQPQHF. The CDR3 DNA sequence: TGTGCCAGCTCACCACGCGGCGACAGAGATCAGCCCCAGCATTTT.

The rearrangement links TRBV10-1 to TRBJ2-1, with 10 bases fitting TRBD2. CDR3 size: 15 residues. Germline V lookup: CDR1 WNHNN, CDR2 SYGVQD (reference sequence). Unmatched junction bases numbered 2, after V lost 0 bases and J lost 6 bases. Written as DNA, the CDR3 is TGCGCCAGCAGTGAGTCGTCTAGCGGGAGCAATGAGCAGTTCTTC. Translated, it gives CASSESSSGSNEQFF.

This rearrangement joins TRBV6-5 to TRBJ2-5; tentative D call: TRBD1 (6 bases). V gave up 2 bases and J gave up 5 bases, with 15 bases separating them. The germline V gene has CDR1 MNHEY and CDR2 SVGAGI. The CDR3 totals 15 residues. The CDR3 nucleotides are TGTGCCAGCAGTTACGCTGGGACACCGGGGGAGACCCAGTACTTC. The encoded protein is CASSYAGTPGETQYF.

CDR3 nucleotide sequence: TGTGCCAGTACCCGCCCAGGGCTAGCGGGAGGGAATGAGCAGTTCTTC. As protein: CASTRPGLAGGNEQFF. This rearrangement joins TRBV19 to TRBJ2-1; 12 positions agree with TRBD2. V shed 7 bases, J shed 7 bases, and the junction held 11 bases outside the gene matches. Germline-derived CDR1 and CDR2 are LNHDA and SQIVND (reference sequence). The CDR3 length is 16 residues.

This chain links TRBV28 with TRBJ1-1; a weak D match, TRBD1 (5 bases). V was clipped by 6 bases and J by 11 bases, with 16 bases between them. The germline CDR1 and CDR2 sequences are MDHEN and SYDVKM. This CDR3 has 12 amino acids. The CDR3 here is CASRGSGREAFF. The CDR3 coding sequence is TGTGCCAGCAGGGGGTCAGGGCGAGAGGCTTTCTTT.

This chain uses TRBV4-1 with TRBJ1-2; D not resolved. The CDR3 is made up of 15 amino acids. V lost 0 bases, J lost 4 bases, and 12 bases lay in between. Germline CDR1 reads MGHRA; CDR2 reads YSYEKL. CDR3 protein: CASSQERATFYGYTF. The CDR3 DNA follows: TGCGCCAGCAGCCAAGAGCGAGCCACGTTCTATGGCTACACCTTC.

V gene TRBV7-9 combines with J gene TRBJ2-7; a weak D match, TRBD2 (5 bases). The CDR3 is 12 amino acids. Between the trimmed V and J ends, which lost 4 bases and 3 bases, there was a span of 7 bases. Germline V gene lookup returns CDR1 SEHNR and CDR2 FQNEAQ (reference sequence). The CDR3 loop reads CASSSGIYEQYF. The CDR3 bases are TGTGCCAGCAGCTCGGGAATCTACGAGCAGTACTTC.

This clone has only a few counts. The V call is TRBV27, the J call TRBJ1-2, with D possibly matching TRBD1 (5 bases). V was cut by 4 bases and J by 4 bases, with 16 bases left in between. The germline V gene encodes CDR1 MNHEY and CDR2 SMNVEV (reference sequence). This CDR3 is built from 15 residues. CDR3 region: CASSSPGLGSYGYTF. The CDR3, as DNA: TGTGCCAGCAGTTCTCCAGGGCTCGGGTCCTATGGCTACACCTTC.

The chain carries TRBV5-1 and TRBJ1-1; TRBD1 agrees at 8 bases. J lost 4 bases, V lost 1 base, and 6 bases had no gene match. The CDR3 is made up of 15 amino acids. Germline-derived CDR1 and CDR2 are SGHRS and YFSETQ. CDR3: CASSLQGAQGTEAFF. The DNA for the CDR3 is TGCGCCAGCAGCTTGCAGGGGGCGCAGGGCACTGAAGCTTTCTTT.

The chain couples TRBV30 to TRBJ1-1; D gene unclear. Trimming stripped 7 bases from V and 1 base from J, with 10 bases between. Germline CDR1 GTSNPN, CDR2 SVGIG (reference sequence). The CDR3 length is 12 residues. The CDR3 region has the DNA TGTGCCTTGGACGGGAAGAACACTGAAGCTTTCTTT. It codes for CALDGKNTEAFF.

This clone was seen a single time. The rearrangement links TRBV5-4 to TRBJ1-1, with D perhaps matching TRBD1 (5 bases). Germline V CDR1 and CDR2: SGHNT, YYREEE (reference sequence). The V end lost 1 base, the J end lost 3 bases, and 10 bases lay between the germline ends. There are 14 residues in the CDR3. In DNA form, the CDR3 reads TGTGCCAGCAGCTTGTTAGGGGTGGACACTGAAGCTTTCTTT. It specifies CASSLLGVDTEAFF.

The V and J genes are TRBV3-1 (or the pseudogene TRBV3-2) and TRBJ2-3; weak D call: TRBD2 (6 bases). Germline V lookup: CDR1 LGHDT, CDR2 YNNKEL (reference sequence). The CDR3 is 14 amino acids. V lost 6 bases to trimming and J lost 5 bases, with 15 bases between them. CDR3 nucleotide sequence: TGTGCCAGCAGGGGGAGTAGCGGAAGAGATACGCAGTATTTT. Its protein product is CASRGSSGRDTQYF.

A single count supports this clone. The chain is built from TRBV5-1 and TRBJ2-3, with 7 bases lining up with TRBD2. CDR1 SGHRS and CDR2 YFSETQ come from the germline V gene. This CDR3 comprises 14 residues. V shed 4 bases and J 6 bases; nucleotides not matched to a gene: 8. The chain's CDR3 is CASSDRTSDDTQYF. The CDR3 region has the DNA TGCGCCAGCAGCGATCGGACTAGTGACGATACGCAGTATTTT.

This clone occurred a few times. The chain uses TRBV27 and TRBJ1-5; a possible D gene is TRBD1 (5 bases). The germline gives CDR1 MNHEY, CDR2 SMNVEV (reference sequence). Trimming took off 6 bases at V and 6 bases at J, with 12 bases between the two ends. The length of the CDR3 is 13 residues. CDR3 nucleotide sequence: TGTGCCAGCAGCCCCCCGGGGGGTCAGCCCCAGCATTTT. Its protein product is CASSPPGGQPQHF.

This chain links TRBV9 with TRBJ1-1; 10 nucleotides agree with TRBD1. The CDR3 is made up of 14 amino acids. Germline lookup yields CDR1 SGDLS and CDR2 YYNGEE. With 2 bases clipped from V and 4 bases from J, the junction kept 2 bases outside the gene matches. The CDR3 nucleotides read TGTGCCAGCAGCGTTTGGGACAGGGGCACTGAAGCTTTCTTT. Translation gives CASSVWDRGTEAFF.

The CDR3 is CASSPRDSSNEQFF. Here the CDR3 DNA reads TGTGCCAGCAGCCCACGGGACTCATCCAATGAGCAGTTCTTC. The chain recombines TRBV5-5 with TRBJ2-1; D may be TRBD2 (6 bases). V lost 4 bases to trimming and J lost 6 bases, with 14 bases between them. CDR3 length equals 14 residues. The germline V gene has CDR1 SGHKS and CDR2 YYEKEE (reference sequence).

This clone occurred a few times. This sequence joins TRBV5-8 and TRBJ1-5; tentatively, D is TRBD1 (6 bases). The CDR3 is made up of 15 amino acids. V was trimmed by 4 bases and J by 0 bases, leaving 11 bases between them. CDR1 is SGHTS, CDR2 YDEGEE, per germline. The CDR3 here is CASSPGHHSNQPQHF. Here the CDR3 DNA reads TGTGCCAGCAGCCCGGGACACCATAGCAATCAGCCCCAGCATTTT.

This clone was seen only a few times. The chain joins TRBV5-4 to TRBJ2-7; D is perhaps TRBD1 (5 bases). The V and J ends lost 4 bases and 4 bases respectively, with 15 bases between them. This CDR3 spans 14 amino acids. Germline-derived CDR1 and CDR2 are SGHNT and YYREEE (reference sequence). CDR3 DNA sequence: TGTGCCAGCAGCCCCGAACTTGGGGCGTACGAGCAGTACTTC. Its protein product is CASSPELGAYEQYF.

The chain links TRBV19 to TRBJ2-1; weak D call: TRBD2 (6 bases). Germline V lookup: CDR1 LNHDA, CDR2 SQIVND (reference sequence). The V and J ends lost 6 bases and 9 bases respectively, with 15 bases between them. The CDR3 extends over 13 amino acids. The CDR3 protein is CASRSEGITEQFF. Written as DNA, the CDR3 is TGTGCCAGTAGGTCGGAGGGGATTACTGAGCAGTTCTTC.

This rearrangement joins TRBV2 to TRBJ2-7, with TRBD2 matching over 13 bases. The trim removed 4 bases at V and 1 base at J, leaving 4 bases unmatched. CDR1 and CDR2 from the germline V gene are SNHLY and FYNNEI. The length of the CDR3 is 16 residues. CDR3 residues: CASSAGLAGSSYEQYF. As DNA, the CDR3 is TGTGCCAGCAGTGCGGGACTAGCGGGGTCATCCTACGAGCAGTACTTC. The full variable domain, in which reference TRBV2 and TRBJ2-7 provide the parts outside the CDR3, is EPEVTQTPSHQVTQMGQEVILRCVPISNHLYFYWYRQILGQKVEFLVSFYNNEISEKSEIFDDQFSVERPDGSNFTLKIRSTKLEDSAMYFCASSAGLAGSSYEQYFGPGTRLTVT.

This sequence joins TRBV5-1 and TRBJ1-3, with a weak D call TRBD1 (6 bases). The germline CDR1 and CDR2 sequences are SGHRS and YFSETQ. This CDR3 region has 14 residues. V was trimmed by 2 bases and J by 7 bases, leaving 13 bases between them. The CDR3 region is CASSLMGARNTIYF. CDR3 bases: TGCGCCAGCAGCTTAATGGGGGCTCGGAACACCATATATTTT. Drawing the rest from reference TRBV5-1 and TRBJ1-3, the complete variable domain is KAGVTQTPRYLIKTRGQQVTLSCSPISGHRSVSWYQQTPGQGLQFLFEYFSETQRNKGNFPGRFSGRQFSNSRSEMNVSTLELGDSALYLCASSLMGARNTIYFGEGSWLTVV.

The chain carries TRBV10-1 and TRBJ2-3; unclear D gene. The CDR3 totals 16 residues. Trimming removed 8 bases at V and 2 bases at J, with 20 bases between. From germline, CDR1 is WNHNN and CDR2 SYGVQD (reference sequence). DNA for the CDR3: TGCGCCAGCGTCCTTCCAAGATGGAGATACACAGATACGCAGTATTTT. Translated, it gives CASVLPRWRYTDTQYF.

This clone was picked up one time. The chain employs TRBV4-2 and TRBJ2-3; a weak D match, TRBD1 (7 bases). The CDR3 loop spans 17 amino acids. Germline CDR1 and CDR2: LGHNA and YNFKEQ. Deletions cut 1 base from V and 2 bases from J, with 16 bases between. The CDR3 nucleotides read TGTGCCAGCAGCCAAGGACAGGGAGGACAATTCACAGATACGCAGTATTTT. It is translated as CASSQGQGGQFTDTQYF.

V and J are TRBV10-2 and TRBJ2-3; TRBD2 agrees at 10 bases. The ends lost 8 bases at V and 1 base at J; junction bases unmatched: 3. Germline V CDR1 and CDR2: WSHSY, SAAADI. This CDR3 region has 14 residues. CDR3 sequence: CASFLAGGTDTQYF. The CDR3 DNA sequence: TGCGCCAGCTTTCTAGCGGGGGGCACAGATACGCAGTATTTT.

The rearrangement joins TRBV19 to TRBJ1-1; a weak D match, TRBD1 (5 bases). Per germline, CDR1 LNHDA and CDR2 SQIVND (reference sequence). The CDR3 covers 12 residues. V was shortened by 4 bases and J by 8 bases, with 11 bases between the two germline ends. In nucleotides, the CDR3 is TGTGCCAGTAGTAAGATAGGGGCGGAAGCTTTCTTT. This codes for CASSKIGAEAFF.

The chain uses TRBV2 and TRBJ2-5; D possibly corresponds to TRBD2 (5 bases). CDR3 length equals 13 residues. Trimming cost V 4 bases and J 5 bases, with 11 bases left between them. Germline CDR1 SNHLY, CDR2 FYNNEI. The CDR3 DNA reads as TGTGCCAGCAGTGTAGCTTCGGGGGAGACCCAGTACTTC. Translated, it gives CASSVASGETQYF.